Included here is one T cell receptor beta chain sequence, with context. This clonotype turned up a few times. Its antigen specificity is not known. No much larger clone is present one base from it, and per-base qualities are unavailable. Stable Graves' hyperthyroidism was defined as the absence of progression to ophthalmopathy over 18 months of follow-up. The hyperthyroidism patients were between 18 and 65 years old and newly diagnosed, with a disease duration of less than 2 months. Patients with uncontrolled infections, other autoimmune diseases, pregnancy or lactation were excluded. Clinical symptoms, serum thyroxine and TRAb, thyroid ultrasound, and orbital computed tomography formed the basis for the diagnoses. PBMCs were isolated from 10 ml of fresh peripheral blood by Ficoll-Paque density gradient centrifugation. Trizol reagent was used to extract total RNA, and RNA quality was then checked on an Agilent 2100 Bioanalyzer.

TCR beta CDR3 regions were amplified from RNA transcripts. The first round of RT-PCR for the TCR CDR3 was performed with the HTBI primer set and the Qiagen OneStep RT-PCR kit. Libraries were constructed in a second round of multiplex PCR, after which size selection and purification were carried out. The libraries were sequenced on an Illumina HiSeq2000 using paired-end 100 bp reads. As for the authors' bioinformatics: SOAPnuke was used to process the raw data, with reads discarded if the reads contained adapters or uncalled bases, had a mean Phred below 15, or lacked an exact constant-primer or identifier match. High-quality paired reads were merged using COPE v1.2.5, and each unique nucleotide sequence was defined as a clonotype. MiTCR v1.1 was used to align clonotypes to the IMGT TRBV, TRBD and TRBJ reference segments. Only V-J combinations with frequency above 0.0001, covering about 99% of repertoires, were analysed. A TCS score was defined as the ratio of F50 (clonal expansion) to E x V (chaos), with BLOSUM62-based TCRdist applied between CDR3 peptides within each V-J. Welch's t-statistics and random forest reduced roughly 530 V-J features to under 15, which were used in a naive Bayes classifier (R e1071). TCRdb trimmed public reads at Q25 via fastp, called clones via MiXCR and kept in-frame beta chains. Every distinct CDR3 protein forms one entry, paired with its most common genes and DNA. For this entry, the V and J calls and clone size follow TCRdb and not the study's own pipeline. The sample table contains 210,000 or so distinct CDR3 sequences; only one count was recorded for roughly 15% of them. The top ten clones comprise roughly 50% of the sample.

The germline V gene (reference sequence) specifies GTSNPN as CDR1 and SVGIG as CDR2. V is pruned by 4 bases and J by 3 bases, leaving 8 bases of the junction without a gene match. The CDR3 has 14 amino acids, counting the end cysteine and phenylalanine. The CDR3 DNA has 42 bases and is translated from base 1. This sample is part of a study of T cells in Graves' hyperthyroidism and ophthalmopathy (dated 2019 in TCRdb). About the investigation overall: Peripheral blood samples were taken at initial diagnosis, before any treatment was given. The paper describes TCR Vbeta CDR3 sequencing of around 140 peripheral blood samples, made up of 43 ophthalmopathy patients, 70 to 75 hyperthyroidism patients and some 17 progressor patients. The study also compared thyroid tissue and blood T-cell repertoires from five or six Graves' hyperthyroidism patients. Prospective prediction of ophthalmopathy was tested in an independent validation cohort consisting of about 19 hyperthyroidism patients and over 15 patients who later progressed to ophthalmopathy. The approximately 98 discovery patients were randomly divided into training and test sets at a 7:3 ratio. After sampling, hyperthyroidism patients received methimazole starting at 30 mg daily, and ophthalmopathy patients received high-dose intravenous methylprednisolone. To identify TCR V-J signatures that set the groups apart, the researchers used a discovery cohort of about a hundred patients, made up of under 50 with Graves' ophthalmopathy and some 60 with stable Graves' hyperthyroidism. Beyond this particular receptor, the publication reports: A model built on a 13 V-J signature distinguished ophthalmopathy from stable hyperthyroidism, reaching about 88% sensitivity and 81.08% specificity in cross-validation and 80%/75% in testing. No statistical method was used to fix the sample size in advance, and group allocation was not hidden from the investigators. Blood samples also contained most of the expanded thyroid clonotypes (frequency above 0.001), which suggests that blood repertoires may reflect thyroid immune responses. In validation, the model predicted progression to ophthalmopathy with 55% to 71% sensitivity and over 72% specificity, a median of approximately 6.5 months before onset.

This clonotype was sampled from a man over 45 with Graves' hyperthyroidism. The chain employs TRBV30 and TRBJ2-7, with 8 bases aligning to TRBD1. Sequenced: blood. The DNA reads as follows: TGTGCCTGGACGCCCGGGACAGGCGACTACGAGCAGTACTTC. This sequence encodes CAWTPGTGDYEQYF.